Listed below are T cell receptor beta chains from one sample, sequenced in a study of blood T cell repertoires in COVID-19. Profiling relied on immunoSEQ multiplex PCR, and the TCRdb table lists in-frame clones only, not all of them. The sample includes some 100,000 clones, 88% of them seen just once. Sequencing input: peripheral blood. These receptors came from an older woman with acute or convalescent COVID-19. Both conserved end residues are part of each CDR3.

CASSQAPTGSGRETQYF	TRBV4-1
CASSVGSSNYGYTF	TRBV9
CASSLGSQETQYF	TRBV5-5
CASSRLAQETQYF	TRBV2
CASSQLGQKKNEQFF	TRBV3-1/TRBV3-2
CASSQRGGSYNEQFF	TRBV4-2
CASSPRTSGRFEQYF	TRBV9
CASSISGRGKGSYTF	TRBV19
CASSLVQNYNEQFF	TRBV11-2
CASSQGDSGNQPQHF	TRBV3-1/TRBV3-2
CASSPQAATYEQYF	TRBV5-4
CSVRQGAGEQYF	TRBV29-1
CASSFVQGPSPLHF	TRBV28
CASSQDRTAWGLDEQFF	TRBV4-1
CASRAGGGTDTQYF	TRBV19
CASSFRVSTGDNSPLHF	TRBV5-4
CATSRGRQDSGYTF	TRBV15
CASSSQNTGELFF	TRBV5-1
CASSLSGTNTGELFF	TRBV27
CASSIARTQQETQYF	TRBV19
CASILATANTEAFF	TRBV7-9
CASSLSAFSEAGSYNSPLHF	TRBV28
CASSLGGTAKNIQYF	TRBV7-2
CSVVSPGLGTDTQYF	TRBV29-1
CASSHNSGELFF	TRBV7-9
CASSKGQTYSNQPQHF	TRBV7-8
CATSRPGQVVEKLFF	TRBV15
CASRTTGELFF	TRBV28
CASSDYRAGGSRNEQFF	TRBV2
CASSVAGGPYTGELFF	TRBV6-4
CASSLGQSYEQYF	TRBV27
CASSSPPGTQTPYGYTF	TRBV5-1
CASSMGLVTYNEQFF	TRBV19
CASNTAGANVLTF	TRBV5-4
CASSREGGTGELFF	TRBV6-4
CASDGGEYSGNTIYF	TRBV5-5
CASSYGAGDGYTF	TRBV6-5
CASSGQGRYGYTF	TRBV6-2/TRBV6-3
CASSVAAGGGEEQFF	TRBV9
CASSLLAGNTEAFF	TRBV5-1
CASSDSLDRVINSPLHF	TRBV6-4
CASSLVQGNTGELFF	TRBV5-1
CASSLHPPSSGNTIYF	TRBV18
CASSLASGQRNSPLHF	TRBV13
CASSDRGVTTNEKLFF	TRBV2
CASSQEPLAGLIDTQYF	TRBV4-1
CASRLNRAPNEKLFF	TRBV6-5
CASSVGAGGRNEQFF	TRBV2
CASSMLSTGYEQFF	TRBV19
CSAPGGNTIYF	TRBV20-1
CASSETGVNTEAFF	TRBV6-1
CASSLQGIGYTF	TRBV5-5
CASNVGRNSNQPQHF	TRBV6-1
CASSLLAGGMDEQFF	TRBV7-3
CAASGKRAPLHF	TRBV30